One and the same sample provided the 9 T cell receptor beta chains below, sequenced in a study of blood T cells in healthy people across ages. Primers used in a second PCR of roughly 6 to 12 cycles were a sample-barcoded 5' primer and a J-beta primer mix. TCRdb reprocessed the 5' RACE reads with MiXCR, giving one entry per CDR3 protein. The table shows about 570,000 distinct CDR3 sequences, with about 27% occurring only once. These data were also filed under a second study, of T cells of mothers and their children.

Material: blood. All receptors come from a boy aged 2 to 9 in good health.

This clonotype was counted at least ten times. The gene calls are TRBV5-4 and TRBJ2-5; TRBD2 agrees at 8 bases. CDR1 is SGHNT, CDR2 YYREEE, per germline (reference sequence). The V segment lost 1 base and the J segment 5 bases; nucleotides outside the gene matches: 7. This CDR3 contains 15 residues. In DNA form, the CDR3 reads TGTGCCAGCAGCTTGCCCGGGAGGGCGCGGGAGACCCAGTACTTC. Its translation is CASSLPGRARETQYF.

This clonotype was seen more than once but under ten times. As DNA, the CDR3 is TGTGCCTGGAGTCGTGGGAATGCCGGGGAGCTGTTTTTT. Translated, it gives CAWSRGNAGELFF. This chain links TRBV30 with TRBJ2-2; D is unresolved. Trimming left V 2 bases short and J 6 bases short, with 10 bases between. The length of the CDR3 is 13 residues. The germline V gene encodes CDR1 GTSNPN and CDR2 SVGIG (reference sequence).

CDR3 sequence reads: CAWGRGRSYNEQFF. The CDR3 bases are TGTGCCTGGGGGAGAGGACGCTCCTACAATGAGCAGTTCTTC. V and J are TRBV30 and TRBJ2-1, with D maybe TRBD2 (5 bases). V shed 5 bases and J shed 0 bases, with 11 bases lying between them. From germline, CDR1 is GTSNPN and CDR2 SVGIG (reference sequence). This CDR3 region has 14 residues.

The sample holds a few counts of this clonotype. Relative to the germline gene, one junction end is altered; a read error may explain this. The chain uses TRBV20-1 and TRBJ2-5; TRBD2 matches 9 bases. This CDR3 region has 14 residues. Germline CDR1 and CDR2: DFQATT and SNEGSKA (reference sequence). The CDR3 DNA is TGCAGTGCCAGAGGTCTAGCGGGGTCCGGGGAGCAGTACTTC. Amino acids: CSARGLAGSGEQYF.

The genes are TRBV11-2 and TRBJ2-3; D is uncertain. The germline V gene encodes CDR1 SGHAT and CDR2 FQNNGV. The CDR3 totals 13 residues. The V end was cut by 1 base, the J end by 6 bases, with 8 bases between. CDR3 coding DNA: TGTGCCAGCAGCTTAGGATTGCGGGATACGCAGTATTTT. Amino acids: CASSLGLRDTQYF.

This chain links TRBV12-3 or TRBV12-4 with TRBJ2-3; D is unclear. The CDR3 has 10 amino acids. V lost 8 bases and J 7 bases, leaving 7 bases between the germline ends. CDR3 loop: CASGVNTQYF. The CDR3, as DNA: TGTGCCAGCGGGGTAAATACGCAGTATTTT.

This clonotype was observed a handful of times. The rearrangement uses TRBV20-1 and TRBJ1-2; D remains ambiguous. Trimming stripped 0 bases from V and 0 bases from J, with 14 bases between. The CDR3 contains 16 residues. From germline, CDR1 is DFQATT and CDR2 SNEGSKA (reference sequence). The CDR3 spells CSARDHGPPPNYGYTF. Here the CDR3 DNA reads TGCAGTGCTAGAGATCATGGGCCTCCTCCTAACTATGGCTACACCTTC.

The gene calls are TRBV30 and TRBJ2-7, with 8 bases aligning to TRBD1. The trim removed 3 bases at V and 0 bases at J, leaving 7 bases unmatched. Germline assignment: CDR1 GTSNPN and CDR2 SVGIG (reference sequence). This CDR3 comprises 15 residues. The CDR3 coding sequence is TGTGCCTGGAGCCTCCGGGACAGGAACTCCTACGAGCAGTACTTC. The encoded protein is CAWSLRDRNSYEQYF. Supplemented by reference TRBV30 and TRBJ2-7, the full variable domain reads SQTIHQWPATLVQPVGSPLSLECTVEGTSNPNLYWYRQAAGRGLQLLFYSVGIGQISSEVPQNLSASRPQDRQFILSSKKLLLSDSGFYLCAWSLRDRNSYEQYFGPGTRLTVT.

The chain combines TRBV4-2 with TRBJ2-4; D unclear. Per the germline V gene, CDR1 is LGHNA and CDR2 is YNFKEQ. The germline V and J ends were trimmed by 1 base and 1 base, with 14 bases remaining between them. CDR3 size: 17 residues. The CDR3 reads CASSQGPGPGAKNIQYF. Here the CDR3 DNA reads TGTGCCAGCAGCCAAGGGCCCGGCCCCGGGGCCAAAAACATTCAGTACTTC.